These 26 T cell receptor beta chains came from one sample sequenced in a study of blood T cell repertoires in COVID-19. The assay was immunoSEQ multiplex PCR, and TCRdb's table has in-frame clones only and misses some. The table lists fewer than 400,000 clones, 92% of them singletons, with around a sixth in the top ten. Sequenced material: PBMCs or T cells enriched from blood (not recorded which). The source of these receptors is a young woman who had recovered from COVID-19.

This clone was seen only a few times. The rearrangement uses TRBV5-4 and TRBJ2-3, with D possibly matching TRBD1 (6 bases). Germline V CDR1 and CDR2: SGHNT, YYREEE (reference sequence). The CDR3 loop spans 16 amino acids. V gave up 5 bases and J gave up 2 bases, with 18 bases separating them. The CDR3 spells CASRPDVQGLTDTQYF. The CDR3 DNA sequence: TGTGCCAGCAGACCAGACGTGCAGGGGCTCACAGATACGCAGTATTTT.

The rearrangement joins TRBV30 to TRBJ2-7, with 7 bases lining up with TRBD1. This CDR3 has 15 residues. From germline, CDR1 is GTSNPN and CDR2 SVGIG (reference sequence). Trimming at V came to 0 bases and at J to 6 bases, leaving 11 bases not matched to a gene. CDR3 sequence: CAWSVLSGPGGEQYF. The DNA of the CDR3 is TGTGCCTGGAGTGTACTTTCGGGACCAGGGGGCGAGCAGTACTTC.

The V call is TRBV28, the J call TRBJ1-2, with a weak D call TRBD1 (6 bases). The CDR3 extends over 14 amino acids. The germline gives CDR1 MDHEN, CDR2 SYDVKM. Trimming pared 2 bases from V and 2 bases from J, leaving 9 bases between. The CDR3 protein is CASSLPGTNYGYTF. CDR3 nucleotides: TGTGCCAGCAGTTTACCAGGGACAAACTATGGCTACACCTTC.

In DNA form, the CDR3 reads TGCAGCGTTAAACAGGTCGCGAACACCGGGGAGCTGTTTTTT. It yields the protein CSVKQVANTGELFF. The chain combines TRBV29-1 with TRBJ2-2; D possibly corresponds to TRBD1 (5 bases). The CDR3 runs to 14 residues. The germline gives CDR1 SQVTM, CDR2 ANQGSEA. Trimming left V 5 bases short and J 0 bases short, with 10 bases between.

The chain joins TRBV6-5 to TRBJ1-6; 9 positions match TRBD1. The V segment lost 8 bases and the J segment 9 bases; nucleotides outside the gene matches: 8. Germline-derived CDR1 and CDR2 are MNHEY and SVGAGI. There are 14 residues in the CDR3. CDR3 residues: CASAGTGNSSPLHF. Written as DNA, the CDR3 is TGTGCCAGCGCGGGGACAGGGAACAGTTCACCCCTCCACTTT.

J is TRBJ1-2 and V is TRBV19; D unresolved. The CDR3 is made up of 14 amino acids. Looked up from germline, CDR1 is LNHDA and CDR2 is SQIVND (reference sequence). V was cut by 3 bases and J by 2 bases, with 10 bases left in between. DNA of the CDR3: TGTGCCAGTAGTATGGTGGGAGCGAACTATGGCTACACCTTC. Protein product: CASSMVGANYGYTF.

This chain links TRBV10-3 with TRBJ2-5; 7 bases map to TRBD1. This CDR3 contains 16 residues. Germline CDR1 ENHRY, CDR2 SYGVKD. V dropped 10 bases and J dropped 4; count of bases not matched to a gene: 18. The chain's CDR3 is CATGPQGIGRGETQYF. The CDR3 DNA sequence: TGTGCCACAGGGCCACAGGGGATTGGCCGGGGAGAGACCCAGTACTTC.

This rearrangement joins TRBV11-2 to TRBJ1-1, with D perhaps TRBD1 (5 bases). This CDR3 region has 14 residues. V shed 2 bases and J shed 3 bases, with 10 bases lying between them. CDR1 SGHAT and CDR2 FQNNGV come from the germline V gene. The CDR3 spells CASSLWPGDTEAFF. The CDR3, as DNA: TGTGCCAGCAGCTTATGGCCGGGGGACACTGAAGCTTTCTTT. The complete variable domain, with remaining parts taken from reference TRBV11-2 and TRBJ1-1, reads EAGVAQSPRYKIIEKRQSVAFWCNPISGHATLYWYQQILGQGPKLLIQFQNNGVVDDSQLPKDRFSAERLKGVDSTLKIQPAKLEDSAVYLCASSLWPGDTEAFFGQGTRLTVV.

On this clone itself: At one end, the junction sequence differs from germline, possibly due to a read error. The chain recombines TRBV28 with TRBJ2-7; D is unclear. The CDR3 totals 15 residues. Germline CDR1 MDHEN, CDR2 SYDVKM. This CDR3 reads CASSSMSQAAYEQYF. The DNA of the CDR3 is TGTGCCAGTAGTTCGATGTCCCAGGCCGCCTACGAGCAGTACTTC.

This rearrangement joins TRBV7-9 to TRBJ2-1; 13 bases line up with TRBD2. The CDR3 consists of 18 residues. V lost 2 bases to trimming and J lost 7 bases; unmatched junction nucleotides: 11. The V gene's germline CDR1 is SEHNR and CDR2 FQNEAQ (reference sequence). This CDR3 is CASSLYTSGGARRNEQFF. The CDR3 nucleotides are TGTGCCAGCAGCTTATATACTAGCGGGGGGGCCCGGCGGAATGAGCAGTTCTTC.

The chain is built from TRBV2 and TRBJ1-3; 11 nucleotides line up with TRBD1. Germline V gives CDR1 SNHLY, CDR2 FYNNEI. The CDR3 is made up of 15 amino acids. Trimming cost V 8 bases and J 2 bases; bases outside gene matches: 5. The CDR3: CASCLGQGAGNTIYF. Written as DNA, the CDR3 is TGTGCCAGCTGTTTGGGACAGGGGGCTGGAAACACCATATATTTT.

This chain joins TRBV5-4 and TRBJ1-6; 7 nucleotides match TRBD1. Germline lookup yields CDR1 SGHNT and CDR2 YYREEE (reference sequence). The CDR3 has 14 residues. V was clipped by 4 bases and J by 8 bases; unmatched bases: 6. DNA for the CDR3: TGTGCCAGCAGCCCAGGGGGAAAGGATTCACCCCTCCACTTT. This translates into CASSPGGKDSPLHF.

This clone has only one observation. The chain couples TRBV7-8 to TRBJ2-1; possible D gene TRBD1, 6 bases. The CDR3 consists of 16 residues. Germline V CDR1 and CDR2: SGHVS, FQNEAQ. The germline V and J ends were trimmed by 3 bases and 0 bases, with 12 bases remaining between them. CDR3 DNA: TGTGCCAGCAGCTTTGACAGGTTGAGCTCCTACAATGAGCAGTTCTTC. This sequence encodes CASSFDRLSSYNEQFF.

The V and J genes are TRBV3-1 (or the pseudogene TRBV3-2) and TRBJ2-1, with TRBD1 matching over 9 bases. Losses at the gene ends were 5 bases for V and 9 bases for J; bases not matched to a gene: 11. Germline V lookup: CDR1 LGHDT, CDR2 YNNKEL (reference sequence). This CDR3 contains 15 residues. The CDR3: CASSNKQGARGEQFF. The CDR3 DNA is TGTGCCAGCAGCAATAAACAGGGGGCGCGGGGTGAGCAGTTCTTC.

The chain uses TRBV19 and TRBJ1-5, with D unresolved. V lost 2 bases and J 4 bases, leaving 12 bases between the germline ends. Looked up from germline, CDR1 is LNHDA and CDR2 is SQIVND (reference sequence). This CDR3 has 15 amino acids. CDR3 protein: CASSIYEVSNQPQHF. The CDR3 DNA follows: TGTGCCAGTAGTATATACGAGGTGTCAAATCAGCCCCAGCATTTT.

The chain uses TRBV9 and TRBJ1-2, with 9 bases lining up with TRBD1. CDR3 length: 14 residues. Germline V CDR1 and CDR2: SGDLS, YYNGEE. V gave up 3 bases and J gave up 4 bases; unmatched junction bases: 4. The CDR3 protein is CASSAGQGPYGYTF. The CDR3 DNA sequence: TGTGCCAGCAGCGCTGGACAGGGGCCCTATGGCTACACCTTC.

The chain links TRBV18 to TRBJ2-2; a possible D gene is TRBD2 (6 bases). V was pared by 0 bases and J by 4 bases, with 21 bases between. There are 19 residues in the CDR3. CDR1 and CDR2 (germline): KGHSH, LQKENI. The CDR3 DNA reads as TGTGCCAGCTCACCACCATTGGGACTCCTACCAAGGGTCACCGGGGAGCTGTTTTTT. This sequence encodes CASSPPLGLLPRVTGELFF.

The rearrangement uses TRBV27 and TRBJ2-3, with D possibly being TRBD2 (6 bases). The CDR3 spans 13 residues. V shed 10 bases and J shed 5 bases, with 16 bases lying between them. Germline CDR1 MNHEY, CDR2 SMNVEV (reference sequence). The CDR3 DNA reads as TGTGCCACCCTAACGGGGGTAGGAGATACGCAGTATTTT. Protein product: CATLTGVGDTQYF.

This clone was counted a single time. A single base separates this from a much larger clone, so it may be a read error. This chain uses TRBV5-8 with TRBJ2-7, with D maybe TRBD1 (6 bases). The CDR3 is 13 amino acids. Germline V lookup: CDR1 SGHTS, CDR2 YDEGEE. V was trimmed by 0 bases and J by 2 bases, leaving 6 bases between them. In DNA, the CDR3 is TGTGCCAGCAGCTTGGACAGGGCCTACGAGCAGTACTTC. Translation gives CASSLDRAYEQYF.

This clone was counted once. J is TRBJ2-2 and V is TRBV27, with 8 bases aligning to TRBD1. V shed 3 bases and J 1 base; nucleotides not matched to a gene: 4. The CDR3 is made up of 16 amino acids. Germline CDR1 reads MNHEY; CDR2 reads SMNVEV (reference sequence). CDR3 DNA sequence: TGTGCCAGCAGTTTGTCCGGGACAGGGAACACCGGGGAGCTGTTTTTT. Translating gives CASSLSGTGNTGELFF.

The gene calls are TRBV27 and TRBJ2-7; 10 nucleotides line up with TRBD1. V trimming: 5 bases; J trimming: 2 bases; junction bases outside the gene matches: 6. Per germline, CDR1 MNHEY and CDR2 SMNVEV (reference sequence). The CDR3 consists of 15 residues. The CDR3 region is CASSPGQGGTYEQYF. The DNA of the CDR3 is TGTGCCAGCAGTCCCGGACAGGGGGGGACCTACGAGCAGTACTTC.

V usage is TRBV11-3 and J usage is TRBJ1-1; a possible D gene is TRBD1 (5 bases). CDR1 is SGHNT, CDR2 YENEEA, per germline. The CDR3 is 12 residues long. V lost 5 bases, J lost 7 bases, and 11 bases lay in between. CDR3 in amino acids: CASSPGGDEAFF. DNA of the CDR3: TGTGCCAGCAGCCCCGGAGGGGATGAAGCTTTCTTT.

V usage is TRBV27 and J usage is TRBJ1-3; perhaps TRBD1 as D (5 bases). The ends were cut back, 2 bases at V and 0 bases at J, with 17 bases in the middle. CDR3 size: 18 residues. Germline lookup yields CDR1 MNHEY and CDR2 SMNVEV (reference sequence). The CDR3 DNA reads as TGTGCCAGCAGTTTAGGGTTTCGGGGGAACTTCTCTGGAAACACCATATATTTT. Encoded protein: CASSLGFRGNFSGNTIYF.

The V and J genes are TRBV27 and TRBJ2-2, with 8 bases lining up with TRBD1. This CDR3 is 16 amino acids long. Germline CDR1 is MNHEY and CDR2 is SMNVEV (reference sequence). V was clipped by 2 bases and J by 3 bases; unmatched bases: 5. CDR3 amino acids: CASSLPGQGDTGELFF. The CDR3 coding sequence is TGTGCCAGCAGTTTACCAGGACAGGGTGACACCGGGGAGCTGTTTTTT.

The J gene is TRBJ2-2, the V gene TRBV28; TRBD2 matches 10 bases. The CDR3 runs to 15 residues. J was trimmed by 8 bases and V by 5 bases; bases with no gene match: 8. Germline CDR1 is MDHEN and CDR2 is SYDVKM. Written as DNA, the CDR3 is TGTGCCAGCAGTCCCGGGACTAGCGAGTTGGGGGAGCTGTTTTTT. Protein: CASSPGTSELGELFF.

Note on this clone: Other DNA sequences in this sample translate to the same CDR3. This chain links TRBV20-1 with TRBJ1-2; D might be TRBD1 (5 bases). The V and J ends lost 4 bases and 4 bases respectively, with 7 bases between them. Germline assignment: CDR1 DFQATT and CDR2 SNEGSKA (reference sequence). This CDR3 spans 11 amino acids. This CDR3 reads CSATGGYGYTF. Written as DNA, the CDR3 is TGCAGTGCTACCGGGGGCTATGGCTACACCTTC.